Each of the 4 T cell receptor beta chains below was sequenced from the same sample in a study of blood T cell repertoires in COVID-19. The assay was immunoSEQ multiplex PCR, and TCRdb's table has in-frame clones only and misses some. Here the sample spans around 190,000 clones, 88% being singletons. The sample taken for sequencing was peripheral blood. All receptors derive from a human donor in a cohort sampled during active COVID-19.

CDR3 nucleotide sequence: TGTGCCAGCTCACCACCGGGACTAGCGGGAGGGGTAACAGATACGCAGTATTTT. Amino acids: CASSPPGLAGGVTDTQYF. The chain has TRBV18 and TRBJ2-3, with 16 bases fitting TRBD2. CDR3 length: 18 residues. Germline values: CDR1 KGHSH, CDR2 LQKENI. V trimming: 0 bases; J trimming: 3 bases; junction bases outside the gene matches: 3.

This sequence joins TRBV4-3 and TRBJ1-1, with 8 nucleotides matching TRBD1. This CDR3 comprises 15 residues. Germline lookup yields CDR1 LGHNA and CDR2 YSLEER. J gave up 5 bases and V 0 bases, and 5 bases lay outside the gene matches. The CDR3 DNA reads TGCGCCAGCAGCCAAGATGCAGGGGGCCTAACTGAAGCTTTCTTT. Encoded protein: CASSQDAGGLTEAFF.

The V call is TRBV18, the J call TRBJ1-5; D perhaps matches TRBD1 (5 bases). The V and J ends lost 3 bases and 0 bases respectively, with 15 bases between them. This CDR3 has 17 amino acids. Germline V lookup: CDR1 KGHSH, CDR2 LQKENI. The CDR3 nucleotides read TGTGCCAGCTCACCCTACGCCGGGGGTAATAGCAATCAGCCCCAGCATTTT. It codes for CASSPYAGGNSNQPQHF.

The chain joins TRBV15 to TRBJ1-2; no definite D call. Trimming pared 0 bases from V and 4 bases from J, leaving 6 bases between. The CDR3 covers 13 residues. Germline CDR1 and CDR2: LNHNV and YYDKDF (reference sequence). The CDR3 bases are TGTGCCACCAGCAGAGATCCCTCCTATGGCTACACCTTC. This sequence encodes CATSRDPSYGYTF.